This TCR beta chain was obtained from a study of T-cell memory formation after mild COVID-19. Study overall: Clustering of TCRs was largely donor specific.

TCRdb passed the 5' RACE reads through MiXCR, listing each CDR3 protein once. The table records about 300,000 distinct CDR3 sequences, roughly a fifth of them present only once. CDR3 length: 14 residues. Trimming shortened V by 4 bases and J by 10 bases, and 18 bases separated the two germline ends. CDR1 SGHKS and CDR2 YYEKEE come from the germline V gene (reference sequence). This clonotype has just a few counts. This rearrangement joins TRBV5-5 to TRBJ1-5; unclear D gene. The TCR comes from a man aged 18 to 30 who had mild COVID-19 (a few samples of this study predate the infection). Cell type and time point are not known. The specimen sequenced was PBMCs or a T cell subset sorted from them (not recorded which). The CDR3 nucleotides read TGTGCCAGCAGCGGCGGGGTCGGACCAATACCCCAGCATTTT. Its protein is CASSGGVGPIPQHF.